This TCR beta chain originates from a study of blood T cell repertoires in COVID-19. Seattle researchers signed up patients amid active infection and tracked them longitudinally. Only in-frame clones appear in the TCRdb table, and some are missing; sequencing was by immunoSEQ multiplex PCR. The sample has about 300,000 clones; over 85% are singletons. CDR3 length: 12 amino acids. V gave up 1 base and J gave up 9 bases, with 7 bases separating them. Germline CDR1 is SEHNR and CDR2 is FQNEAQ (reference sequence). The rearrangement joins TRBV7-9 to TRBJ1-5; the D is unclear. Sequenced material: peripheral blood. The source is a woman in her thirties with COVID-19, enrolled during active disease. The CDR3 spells CASSLGARPQHF. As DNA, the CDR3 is TGTGCCAGCAGCTTAGGGGCTCGGCCCCAGCATTTT.